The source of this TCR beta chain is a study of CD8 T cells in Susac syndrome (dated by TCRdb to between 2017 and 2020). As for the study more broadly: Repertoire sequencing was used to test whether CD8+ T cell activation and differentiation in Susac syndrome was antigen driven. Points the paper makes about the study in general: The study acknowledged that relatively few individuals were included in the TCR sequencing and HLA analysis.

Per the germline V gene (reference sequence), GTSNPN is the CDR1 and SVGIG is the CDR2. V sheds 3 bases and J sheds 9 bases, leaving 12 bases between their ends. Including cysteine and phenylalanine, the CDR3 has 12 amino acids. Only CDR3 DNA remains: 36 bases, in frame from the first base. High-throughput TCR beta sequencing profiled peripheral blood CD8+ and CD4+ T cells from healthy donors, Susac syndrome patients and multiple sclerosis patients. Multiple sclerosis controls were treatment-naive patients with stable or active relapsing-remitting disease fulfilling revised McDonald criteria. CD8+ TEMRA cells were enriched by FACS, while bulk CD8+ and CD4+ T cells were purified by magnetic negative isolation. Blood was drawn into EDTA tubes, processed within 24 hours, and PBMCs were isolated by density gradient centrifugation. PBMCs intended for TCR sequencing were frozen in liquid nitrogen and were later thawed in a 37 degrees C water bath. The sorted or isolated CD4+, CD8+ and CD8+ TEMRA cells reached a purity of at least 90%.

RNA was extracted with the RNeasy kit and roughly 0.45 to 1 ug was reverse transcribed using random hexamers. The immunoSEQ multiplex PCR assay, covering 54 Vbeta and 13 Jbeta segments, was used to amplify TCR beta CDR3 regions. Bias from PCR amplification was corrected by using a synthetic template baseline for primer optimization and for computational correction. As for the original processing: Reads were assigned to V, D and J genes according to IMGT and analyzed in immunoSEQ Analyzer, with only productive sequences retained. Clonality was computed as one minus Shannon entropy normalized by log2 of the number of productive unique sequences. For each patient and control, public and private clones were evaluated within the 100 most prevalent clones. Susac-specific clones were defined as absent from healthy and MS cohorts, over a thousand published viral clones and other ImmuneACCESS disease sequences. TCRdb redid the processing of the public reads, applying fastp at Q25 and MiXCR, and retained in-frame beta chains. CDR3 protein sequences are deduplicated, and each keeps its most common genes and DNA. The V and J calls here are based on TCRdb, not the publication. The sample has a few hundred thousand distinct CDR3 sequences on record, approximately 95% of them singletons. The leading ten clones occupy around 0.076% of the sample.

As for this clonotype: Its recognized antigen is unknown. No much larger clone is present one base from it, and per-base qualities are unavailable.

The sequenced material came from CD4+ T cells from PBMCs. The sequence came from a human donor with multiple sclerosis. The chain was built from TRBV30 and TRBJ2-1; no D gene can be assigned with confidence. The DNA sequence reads TGTGCCTGGAGCACCTTTCTGGGTGAGCAGTTCTTC. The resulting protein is CAWSTFLGEQFF.